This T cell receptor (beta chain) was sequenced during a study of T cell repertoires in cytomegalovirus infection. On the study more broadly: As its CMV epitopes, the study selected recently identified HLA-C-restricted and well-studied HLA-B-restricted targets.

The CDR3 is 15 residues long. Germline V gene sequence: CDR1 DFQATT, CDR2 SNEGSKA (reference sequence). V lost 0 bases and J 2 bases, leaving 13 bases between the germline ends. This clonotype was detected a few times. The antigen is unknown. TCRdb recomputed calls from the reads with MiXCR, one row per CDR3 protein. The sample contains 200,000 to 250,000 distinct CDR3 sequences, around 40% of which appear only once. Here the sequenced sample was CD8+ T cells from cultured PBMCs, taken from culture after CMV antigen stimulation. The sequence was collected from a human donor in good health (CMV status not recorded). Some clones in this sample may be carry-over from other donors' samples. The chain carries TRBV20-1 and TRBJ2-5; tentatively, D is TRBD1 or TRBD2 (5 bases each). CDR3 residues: CSARDWRGVQETQYF. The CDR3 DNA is TGCAGTGCTAGAGATTGGAGAGGGGTTCAAGAGACCCAGTACTTC.